The 19 T cell receptor beta chains in this list originate from one sample, sequenced in a study of blood T cell repertoires in COVID-19 (dated by TCRdb to between 2020 and 2021). The library was made by the immunoSEQ multiplex PCR assay. Here the immuneACCESS table is served through TCRdb, limited to in-frame sequences with V and J called. Missing clones are a known gap in these copies; in checked studies unresolved V genes cover under half, and the rest lacks a known reason. Here the sample has about 55,000 clones; about 87% occur a single time. The top ten constitute around 3.4% of the sample. The sequencing sample was made of peripheral blood. These receptors all stem from a man aged 40-49 years with COVID-19, enrolled during active disease.

V usage is TRBV2 and J usage is TRBJ1-5; tentative D call: TRBD1 (5 bases). Trimming removed 6 bases at V and 5 bases at J, with 14 bases between. The CDR3 has 14 residues. CDR1 and CDR2 from the germline V gene are SNHLY and FYNNEI. CDR3: CASSDGTLHQPQHF. DNA of the CDR3: TGTGCCAGCAGCGACGGGACTCTCCATCAGCCCCAGCATTTT.

The V and J genes are TRBV2 and TRBJ2-1; TRBD2 matches 13 bases. Germline CDR1 reads SNHLY; CDR2 reads FYNNEI. The CDR3 runs to 17 residues. J was trimmed by 8 bases and V by 2 bases; bases with no gene match: 9. The CDR3 nucleotides are TGTGCCAGCAGTGAAAGGGAACTAGCGGGAGGGCCCTATGAGCAGTTCTTC. It is translated as CASSERELAGGPYEQFF.

The gene calls are TRBV5-1 and TRBJ1-1; 10 nucleotides agree with TRBD1. The CDR3 extends over 16 amino acids. J gave up 4 bases and V 4 bases, and 10 bases lay outside the gene matches. Germline V lookup: CDR1 SGHRS, CDR2 YFSETQ. CDR3 in DNA: TGCGCCAGCAGCCCTGGGACAGGGGTTAAGGGCACTGAAGCTTTCTTT. Its translation is CASSPGTGVKGTEAFF.

The chain joins TRBV5-4 to TRBJ1-6; D might be TRBD1 (6 bases). There are 15 residues in the CDR3. CDR1 and CDR2 (germline): SGHNT, YYREEE (reference sequence). Trimming cost V 4 bases and J 7 bases, with 15 bases left between them. DNA of the CDR3: TGTGCCAGCAGCCTTACAGGCCAGGGGAATTCACCCCTCCACTTT. Its translation is CASSLTGQGNSPLHF.

The chain has TRBV29-1 and TRBJ2-7; 8 nucleotides agree with TRBD1. Unmatched junction bases numbered 4, after V lost 6 bases and J lost 3 bases. The CDR3 is 12 amino acids. Germline V gene sequence: CDR1 SQVTM, CDR2 ANQGSEA. The DNA of the CDR3 is TGCAGCGTAGAGGACAGGGACTACGAGCAGTACTTC. Translating it yields CSVEDRDYEQYF.

The CDR3 loop is CSVTDSYEQYF. CDR3 bases: TGCAGCGTGACAGACTCCTACGAGCAGTACTTC. The chain carries TRBV29-1 and TRBJ2-7; weak D call: TRBD1 (5 bases). CDR3 size: 11 residues. V was clipped by 6 bases and J by 0 bases, with 6 bases between them. CDR1 and CDR2 (germline): SQVTM, ANQGSEA.

V usage is TRBV28 and J usage is TRBJ1-2; tentative D call: TRBD1 (5 bases). The CDR3 spans 15 residues. Trimming took off 5 bases at V and 4 bases at J, with 17 bases between the two ends. Germline values: CDR1 MDHEN, CDR2 SYDVKM. The chain's CDR3 is CASSARDSYIYGYTF. The CDR3 DNA reads TGTGCCAGCAGTGCACGGGACTCCTATATCTATGGCTACACCTTC.

In its sample, this clone was seen once. The chain uses TRBV5-1 and TRBJ1-2; 7 bases map to TRBD1. This CDR3 spans 13 amino acids. V gave up 3 bases and J gave up 6 bases; unmatched junction bases: 5. Germline V gene sequence: CDR1 SGHRS, CDR2 YFSETQ. CDR3 nucleotide sequence: TGCGCCAGCAGCTGGACAGGAGGGGATGGCTACACCTTC. The encoded protein is CASSWTGGDGYTF.

This clone was detected once. Here the CDR3 reads CASNSGANVLTF. CDR3 in DNA: TGTGCCAGTAACTCTGGGGCCAACGTCCTGACTTTC. This chain joins TRBV28 and TRBJ2-6; no reliable D call. V lost 9 bases, J lost 0 bases, and 3 bases lay in between. Germline CDR1 and CDR2: MDHEN and SYDVKM. This CDR3 has 12 residues.

The V call is TRBV12-3 or TRBV12-4, the J call TRBJ1-5; 7 bases map to TRBD1. This CDR3 comprises 13 residues. Trimming cost V 8 bases and J 6 bases; bases outside gene matches: 7. CDR3: CASRQGGGQPQHF. In DNA, the CDR3 is TGTGCCAGCCGGCAGGGGGGAGGTCAGCCCCAGCATTTT.

This sequence joins TRBV13 and TRBJ1-1, with D possibly TRBD1 on 5 matching bases. CDR3 length: 14 residues. The germline gives CDR1 PRHDT, CDR2 FYEKMQ (reference sequence). V shed 0 bases and J shed 3 bases, with 8 bases lying between them. The CDR3 protein is CASSLGGGDTEAFF. CDR3 DNA sequence: TGTGCCAGCAGCTTAGGAGGAGGGGACACTGAAGCTTTCTTT.

A few counts support this clone. The gene calls are TRBV5-6 and TRBJ1-2; maybe TRBD1 (6 bases). CDR1 is SGHDT, CDR2 YYEEEE, per germline. The CDR3 totals 13 residues. With 2 bases removed from V and 6 bases from J, the gap between germline ends came to 11 bases. The CDR3 here is CASSLDRTHGYTF. The CDR3, as DNA: TGTGCCAGCAGCTTAGACAGGACCCATGGCTACACCTTC.

This clone occurred once. The V and J genes are TRBV6-6 and TRBJ1-5; D is uncertain. Trimming shortened V by 2 bases and J by 9 bases, and 11 bases separated the two germline ends. The CDR3 has 13 amino acids. Germline V gene lookup returns CDR1 MNHNY and CDR2 SVGAGI (reference sequence). The CDR3 bases are TGTGCCAGCAGTTACACCGTCTCGGGGCCCCAGCATTTT. It codes for CASSYTVSGPQHF.

V and J are TRBV5-1 and TRBJ2-2; possible D gene TRBD2, 6 bases. The CDR3 sequence is 15 residues long. V lost 2 bases, J lost 2 bases, and 10 bases lay in between. Germline-derived CDR1 and CDR2 are SGHRS and YFSETQ. CDR3 protein: CASSLGTFNTGELFF. The CDR3 DNA sequence: TGCGCCAGCAGCTTAGGGACTTTTAACACCGGGGAGCTGTTTTTT.

The chain carries TRBV5-4 and TRBJ2-1; D may be TRBD2 (7 bases). CDR3 length equals 15 residues. Germline values: CDR1 SGHNT, CDR2 YYREEE (reference sequence). V lost 2 bases to trimming and J lost 6 bases, with 15 bases between them. CDR3 sequence (DNA): TGTGCCAGCAGCTTTGCGCGGGGGCTCTCCAATGAGCAGTTCTTC. Protein: CASSFARGLSNEQFF. The full variable domain, its missing parts supplied by reference TRBV5-4 and TRBJ2-1, is ETGVTQSPTHLIKTRGQQVTLRCSSQSGHNTVSWYQQALGQGPQFIFQYYREEENGRGNFPPRFSGLQFPNYSSELNVNALELDDSALYLCASSFARGLSNEQFFGPGTRLTVL.

By share, this clone counts as medium-sized. The chain joins TRBV14 to TRBJ2-5; TRBD1 agrees at 7 bases. Germline CDR1 reads SGHDN; CDR2 reads FVKESK. The CDR3 runs 13 residues. V dropped 4 bases and J dropped 5; count of bases not matched to a gene: 4. CDR3 DNA sequence: TGTGCCAGCAGCCCGGGACAGTGGGAGACCCAGTACTTC. Amino acid sequence: CASSPGQWETQYF. The entire variable domain, with the rest obtained from reference TRBV14 and TRBJ2-5, is as follows: EAGVTQFPSHSVIEKGQTVTLRCDPISGHDNLYWYRRVMGKEIKFLLHFVKESKQDESGMPNNRFLAERTGGTYSTLKVQPAELEDSGVYFCASSPGQWETQYFGPGTRLLVL.

The chain recombines TRBV19 with TRBJ2-2; 11 bases are a match to TRBD2. Unmatched junction bases numbered 5, after V lost 5 bases and J lost 6 bases. Per the germline V gene, CDR1 is LNHDA and CDR2 is SQIVND (reference sequence). CDR3 length: 15 amino acids. The CDR3 coding sequence is TGTGCCAGTAGTCTCACTAGCGGGGGCGCCGGGGAGCTGTTTTTT. This gives the protein CASSLTSGGAGELFF.

This rearrangement joins TRBV15 to TRBJ2-5; TRBD1 matches at 10 bases. Germline CDR1 LNHNV, CDR2 YYDKDF (reference sequence). This CDR3 has 16 residues. After removal of 4 bases from V and 1 base from J, the junction contained 6 bases not matched to a gene. The CDR3 DNA follows: TGTGCCACCAGCACCCGGACAGGGGGGGCCCAAGAGACCCAGTACTTC. Amino acid sequence: CATSTRTGGAQETQYF.

The chain carries TRBV30 and TRBJ2-3, with D perhaps matching TRBD1 (5 bases). CDR3 length equals 12 residues. Germline-derived CDR1 and CDR2 are GTSNPN and SVGIG (reference sequence). Trimming shortened V by 7 bases and J by 4 bases, and 12 bases separated the two germline ends. The CDR3 sequence is CAFNQGADTQYF. CDR3 sequence (DNA): TGTGCCTTCAACCAGGGTGCAGATACGCAGTATTTT.